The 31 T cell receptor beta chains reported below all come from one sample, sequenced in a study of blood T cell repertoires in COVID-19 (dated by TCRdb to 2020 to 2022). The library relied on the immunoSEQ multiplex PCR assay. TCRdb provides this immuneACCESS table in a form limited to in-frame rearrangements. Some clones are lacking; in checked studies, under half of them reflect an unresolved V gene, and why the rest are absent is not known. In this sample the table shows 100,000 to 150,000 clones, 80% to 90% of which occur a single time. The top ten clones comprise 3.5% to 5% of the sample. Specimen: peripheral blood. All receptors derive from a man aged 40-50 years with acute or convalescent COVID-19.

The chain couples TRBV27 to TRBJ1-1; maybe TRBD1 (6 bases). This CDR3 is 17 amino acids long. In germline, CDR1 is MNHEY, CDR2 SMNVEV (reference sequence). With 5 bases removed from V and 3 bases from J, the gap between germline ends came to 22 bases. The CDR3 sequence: CASSPDTLDSLDTEAFF. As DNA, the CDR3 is TGTGCCAGCAGTCCGGATACATTGGACAGTCTGGACACTGAAGCTTTCTTT.

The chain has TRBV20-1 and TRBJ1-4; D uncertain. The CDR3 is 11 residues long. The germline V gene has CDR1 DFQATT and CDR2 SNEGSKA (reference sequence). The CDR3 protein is CSFLFNEKLFF. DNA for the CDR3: TGCAGCTTTTTGTTTAATGAAAAACTGTTTTTT.

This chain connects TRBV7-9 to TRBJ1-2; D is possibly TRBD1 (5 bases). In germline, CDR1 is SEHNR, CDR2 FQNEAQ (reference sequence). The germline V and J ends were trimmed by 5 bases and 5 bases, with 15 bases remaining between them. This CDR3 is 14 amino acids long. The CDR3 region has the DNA TGTGCCAGCAGCCAACCTGGGGGGACGTATGGCTACACCTTC. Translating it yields CASSQPGGTYGYTF. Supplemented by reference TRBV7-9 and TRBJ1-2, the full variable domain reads DTGVSQNPRHKITKRGQNVTFRCDPISEHNRLYWYRQTLGQGPEFLTYFQNEAQLEKSRLLSDRFSAERPKGSFSTLEIQRTEQGDSAMYLCASSQPGGTYGYTFGSGTRLTVV.

In DNA form, the CDR3 reads TGTGCCAGCTCACCTGCTACAGGGGGCGCCGTCGGAAGTAATGAAAAACTGTTTTTT. It encodes CASSPATGGAVGSNEKLFF. This rearrangement joins TRBV18 to TRBJ1-4, with 9 positions matching TRBD1. The length of the CDR3 is 19 residues. Germline CDR1 reads KGHSH; CDR2 reads LQKENI. V shed 3 bases, J shed 4 bases, and the junction held 15 bases outside the gene matches.

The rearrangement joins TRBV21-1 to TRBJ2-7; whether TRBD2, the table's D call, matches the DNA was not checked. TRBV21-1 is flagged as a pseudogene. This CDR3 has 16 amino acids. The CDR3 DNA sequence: TGTGCCAGCAGCAGGGGACGGAGGGCCTTATTCTACGAGCAGTACTTC. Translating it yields CASSRGRRALFYEQYF.

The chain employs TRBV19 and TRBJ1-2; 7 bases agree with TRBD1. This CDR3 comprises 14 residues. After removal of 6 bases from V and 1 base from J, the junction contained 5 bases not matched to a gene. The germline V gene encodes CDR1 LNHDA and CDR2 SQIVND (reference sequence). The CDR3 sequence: CASSLQGDNYGYTF. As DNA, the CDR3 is TGTGCCAGTAGCCTCCAGGGGGATAACTATGGCTACACCTTC.

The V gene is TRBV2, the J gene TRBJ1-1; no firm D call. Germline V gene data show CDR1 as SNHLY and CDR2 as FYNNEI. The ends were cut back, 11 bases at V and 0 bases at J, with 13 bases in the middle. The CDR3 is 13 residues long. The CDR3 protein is CAGWASVNTEAFF. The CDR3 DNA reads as TGTGCCGGTTGGGCCTCTGTGAACACTGAAGCTTTCTTT.

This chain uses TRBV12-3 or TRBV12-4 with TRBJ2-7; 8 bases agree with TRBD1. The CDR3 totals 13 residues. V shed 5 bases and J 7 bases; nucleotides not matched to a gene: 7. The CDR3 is CASSDRGRGEQYF. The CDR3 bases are TGTGCCAGCAGTGACAGGGGCCGGGGGGAGCAGTACTTC.

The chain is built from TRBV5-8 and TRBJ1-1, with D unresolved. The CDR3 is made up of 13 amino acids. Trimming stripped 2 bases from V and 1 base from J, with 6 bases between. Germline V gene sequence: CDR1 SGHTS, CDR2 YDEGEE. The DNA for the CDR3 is TGTGCCAGCAGCTTTAACAAGAACACTGAAGCTTTCTTT. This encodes CASSFNKNTEAFF.

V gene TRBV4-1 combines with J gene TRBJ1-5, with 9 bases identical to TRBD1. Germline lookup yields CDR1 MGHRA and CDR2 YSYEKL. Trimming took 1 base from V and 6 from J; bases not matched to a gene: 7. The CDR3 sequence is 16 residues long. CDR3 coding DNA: TGCGCCAGCAGCCAAGGGCCGCTGACAGGGGGTCAGCCCCAGCATTTT. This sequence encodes CASSQGPLTGGQPQHF.

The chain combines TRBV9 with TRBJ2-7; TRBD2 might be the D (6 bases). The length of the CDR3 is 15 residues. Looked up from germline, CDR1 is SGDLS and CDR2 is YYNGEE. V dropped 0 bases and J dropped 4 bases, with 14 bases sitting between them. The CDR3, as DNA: TGTGCCAGCAGCGTAGACGCGGGACGAAGTTACGAGCAGTACTTC. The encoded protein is CASSVDAGRSYEQYF.

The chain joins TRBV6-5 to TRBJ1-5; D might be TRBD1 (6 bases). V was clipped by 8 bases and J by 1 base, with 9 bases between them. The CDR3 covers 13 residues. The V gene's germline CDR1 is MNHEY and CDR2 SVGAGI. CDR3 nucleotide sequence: TGTGCCAGCCGCGGACAGAGCAATCAGCCCCAGCATTTT. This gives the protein CASRGQSNQPQHF.

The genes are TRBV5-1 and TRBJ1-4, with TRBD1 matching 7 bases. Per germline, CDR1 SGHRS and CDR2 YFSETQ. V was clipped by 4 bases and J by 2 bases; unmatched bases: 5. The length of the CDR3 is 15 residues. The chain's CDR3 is CASSAAGQTNEKLFF. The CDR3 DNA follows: TGCGCCAGCAGCGCCGCGGGACAGACTAATGAAAAACTGTTTTTT.

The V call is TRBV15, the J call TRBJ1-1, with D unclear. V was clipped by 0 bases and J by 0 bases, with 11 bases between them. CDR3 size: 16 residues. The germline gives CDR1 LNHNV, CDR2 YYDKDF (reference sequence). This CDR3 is CATSREHSLMNTEAFF. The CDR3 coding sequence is TGTGCCACCAGCAGAGAGCACAGTCTGATGAACACTGAAGCTTTCTTT.

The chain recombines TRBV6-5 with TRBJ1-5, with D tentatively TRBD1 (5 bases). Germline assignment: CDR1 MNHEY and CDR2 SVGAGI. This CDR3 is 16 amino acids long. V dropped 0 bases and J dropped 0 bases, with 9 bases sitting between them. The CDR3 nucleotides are TGTGCCAGCAGTTACTCGCTGACAGATAGCAATCAGCCCCAGCATTTT. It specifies CASSYSLTDSNQPQHF.

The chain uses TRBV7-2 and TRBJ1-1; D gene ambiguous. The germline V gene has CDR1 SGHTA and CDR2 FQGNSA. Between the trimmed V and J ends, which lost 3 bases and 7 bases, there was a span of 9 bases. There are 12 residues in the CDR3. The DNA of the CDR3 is TGTGCCAGCAGCTTCACGGCGGGTGAAGCTTTCTTT. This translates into CASSFTAGEAFF.

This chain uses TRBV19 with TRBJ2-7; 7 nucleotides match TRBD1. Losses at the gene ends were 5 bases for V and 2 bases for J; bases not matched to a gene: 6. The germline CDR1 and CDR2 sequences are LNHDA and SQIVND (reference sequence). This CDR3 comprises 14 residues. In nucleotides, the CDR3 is TGTGCCAGTAGTGACAGGGTGGGGCCCTACGAGCAGTACTTC. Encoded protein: CASSDRVGPYEQYF.

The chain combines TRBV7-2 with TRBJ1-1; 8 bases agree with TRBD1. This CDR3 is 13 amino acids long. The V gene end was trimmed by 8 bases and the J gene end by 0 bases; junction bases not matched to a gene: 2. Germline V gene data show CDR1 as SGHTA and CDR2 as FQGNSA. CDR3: CASATGVNTEAFF. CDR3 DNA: TGTGCCAGCGCGACAGGGGTGAACACTGAAGCTTTCTTT.

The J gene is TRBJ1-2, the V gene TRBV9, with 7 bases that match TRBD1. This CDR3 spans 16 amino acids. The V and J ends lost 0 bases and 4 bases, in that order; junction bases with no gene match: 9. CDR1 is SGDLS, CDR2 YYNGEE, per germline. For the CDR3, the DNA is TGTGCCAGCAGCGTAGATGGCCCGGGACAGAGCTATGGCTACACCTTC. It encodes CASSVDGPGQSYGYTF.

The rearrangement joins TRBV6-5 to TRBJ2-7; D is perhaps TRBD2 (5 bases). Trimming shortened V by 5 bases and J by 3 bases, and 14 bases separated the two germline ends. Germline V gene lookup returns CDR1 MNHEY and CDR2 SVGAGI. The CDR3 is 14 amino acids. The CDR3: CASSHFSVFYEQYF. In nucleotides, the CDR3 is TGTGCCAGCAGTCATTTTAGCGTGTTCTACGAGCAGTACTTC.

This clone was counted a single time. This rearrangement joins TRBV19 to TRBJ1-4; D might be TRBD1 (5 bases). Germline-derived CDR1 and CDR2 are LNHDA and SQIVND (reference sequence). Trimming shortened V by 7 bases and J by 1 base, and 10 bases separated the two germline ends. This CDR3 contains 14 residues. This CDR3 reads CASTLTVTNEKLFF. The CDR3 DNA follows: TGTGCCAGTACCCTGACAGTAACTAATGAAAAACTGTTTTTT.

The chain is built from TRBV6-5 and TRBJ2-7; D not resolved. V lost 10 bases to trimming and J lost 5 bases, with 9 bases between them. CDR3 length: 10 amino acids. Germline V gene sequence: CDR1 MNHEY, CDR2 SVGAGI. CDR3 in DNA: TGTGCCACCCTCCGGGACGAGCAGTACTTC. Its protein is CATLRDEQYF.

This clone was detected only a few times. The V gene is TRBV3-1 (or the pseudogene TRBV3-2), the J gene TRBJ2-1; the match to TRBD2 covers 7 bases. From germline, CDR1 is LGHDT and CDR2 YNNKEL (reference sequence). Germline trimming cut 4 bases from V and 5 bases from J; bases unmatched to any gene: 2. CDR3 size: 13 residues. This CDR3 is CASSRGGNNEQFF. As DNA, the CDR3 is TGTGCCAGCAGCCGCGGGGGAAACAATGAGCAGTTCTTC.

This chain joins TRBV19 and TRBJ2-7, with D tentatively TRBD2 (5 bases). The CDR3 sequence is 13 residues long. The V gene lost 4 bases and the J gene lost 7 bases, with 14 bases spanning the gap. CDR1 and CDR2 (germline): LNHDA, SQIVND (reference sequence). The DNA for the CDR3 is TGTGCCAGTAGTAGCGGGTTTGCCCTAGAGCAGTACTTC. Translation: CASSSGFALEQYF.

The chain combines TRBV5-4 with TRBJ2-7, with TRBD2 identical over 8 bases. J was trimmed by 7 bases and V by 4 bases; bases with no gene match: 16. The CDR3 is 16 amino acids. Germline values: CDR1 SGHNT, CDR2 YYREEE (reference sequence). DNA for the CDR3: TGTGCCAGCAGCAAGGACAGCGGGAGCTCCTTTTTGGAGCAGTACTTC. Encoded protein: CASSKDSGSSFLEQYF.

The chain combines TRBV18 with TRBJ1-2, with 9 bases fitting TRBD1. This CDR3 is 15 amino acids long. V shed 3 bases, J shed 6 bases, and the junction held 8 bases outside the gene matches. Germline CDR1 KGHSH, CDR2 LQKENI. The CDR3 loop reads CASSPRDRVLDGYTF. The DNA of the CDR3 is TGTGCCAGCTCACCCCGGGACAGGGTTCTTGATGGCTACACCTTC.

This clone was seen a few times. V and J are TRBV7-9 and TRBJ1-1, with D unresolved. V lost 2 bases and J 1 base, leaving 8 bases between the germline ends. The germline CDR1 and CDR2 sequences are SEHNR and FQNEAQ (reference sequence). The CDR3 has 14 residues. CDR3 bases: TGTGCCAGCAGCTTAAAATTACAGAACACTGAAGCTTTCTTT. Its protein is CASSLKLQNTEAFF.

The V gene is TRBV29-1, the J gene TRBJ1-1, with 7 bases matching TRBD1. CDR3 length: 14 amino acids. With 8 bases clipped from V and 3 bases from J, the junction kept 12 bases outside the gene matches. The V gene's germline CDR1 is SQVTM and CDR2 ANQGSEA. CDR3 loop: CSTVTGPMDTEAFF. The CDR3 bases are TGCAGCACCGTGACAGGGCCCATGGACACTGAAGCTTTCTTT.

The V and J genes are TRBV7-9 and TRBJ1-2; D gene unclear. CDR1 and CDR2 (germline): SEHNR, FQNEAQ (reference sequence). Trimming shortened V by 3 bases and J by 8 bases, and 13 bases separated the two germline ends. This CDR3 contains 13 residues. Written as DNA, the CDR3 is TGTGCCAGCAGCTTCGGGGAAGGTGGCGGCTACACCTTC. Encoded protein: CASSFGEGGGYTF.

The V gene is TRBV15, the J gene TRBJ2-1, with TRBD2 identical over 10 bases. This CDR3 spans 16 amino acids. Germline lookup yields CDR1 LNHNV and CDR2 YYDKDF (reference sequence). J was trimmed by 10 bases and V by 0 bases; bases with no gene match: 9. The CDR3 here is CATSRDQGGLALEQFF. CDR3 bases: TGTGCCACCAGCAGAGACCAGGGGGGACTAGCGTTGGAGCAGTTCTTC.

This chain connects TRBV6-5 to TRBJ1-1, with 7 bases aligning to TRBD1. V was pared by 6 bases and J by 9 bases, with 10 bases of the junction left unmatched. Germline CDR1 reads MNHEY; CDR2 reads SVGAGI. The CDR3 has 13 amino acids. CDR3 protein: CASRLSRDSKAFF. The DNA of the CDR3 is TGTGCCAGCAGACTCAGCCGGGACAGCAAAGCTTTCTTT.